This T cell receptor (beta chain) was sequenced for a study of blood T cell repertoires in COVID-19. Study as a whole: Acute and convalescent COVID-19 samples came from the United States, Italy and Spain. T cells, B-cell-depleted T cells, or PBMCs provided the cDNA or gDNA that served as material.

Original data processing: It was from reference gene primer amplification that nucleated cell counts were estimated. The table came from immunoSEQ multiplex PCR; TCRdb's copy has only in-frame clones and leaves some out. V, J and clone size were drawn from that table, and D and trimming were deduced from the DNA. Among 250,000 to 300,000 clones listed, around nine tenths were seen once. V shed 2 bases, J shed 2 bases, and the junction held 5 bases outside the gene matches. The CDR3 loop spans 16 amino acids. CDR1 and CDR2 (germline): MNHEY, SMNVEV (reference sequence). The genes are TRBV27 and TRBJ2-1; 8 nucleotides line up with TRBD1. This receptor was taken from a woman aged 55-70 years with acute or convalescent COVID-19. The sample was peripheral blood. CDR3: CASSLLGQGPYNEQFF. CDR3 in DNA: TGTGCCAGCAGTTTACTCGGACAGGGCCCCTACAATGAGCAGTTCTTC.